This T cell receptor beta chain came from a study of naive CD8 T cells in extremely preterm neonates. Study conclusions and caveats: Preterm neonates had significantly lower iChao1 richness than other age groups. Term neonates around 0.39%, young children roughly 0.03%, adults 0.01%; preterm neonates shared 2.5% to 3%.

Cord blood came from elective full-term cesareans at roughly 37-42 weeks without labor or membrane rupture. Mothers with known HIV infection were excluded. The sample holds sorted live naive CD8+ CD45RA+CCR7+ T cells. The V and J ends lost 0 bases and 2 bases, in that order; junction bases with no gene match: 6. This CDR3 has 16 amino acids. Germline lookup yields CDR1 SGHNT and CDR2 YYREEE (reference sequence). Profiling relied on immunoSEQ multiplex PCR, and the TCRdb table lists in-frame clones only, not all of them. Of about 7,300 clones in the sample, about 90% were seen once. Points on this clone: The antigen is unknown.

Material for sequencing was naive CD8+ T cells from cord blood. The clonotype comes from a newborn in good health. The chain employs TRBV5-4 and TRBJ2-7, with 9 positions matching TRBD1. The chain's CDR3 is CASSLATGGRTYEQYF. DNA of the CDR3: TGTGCCAGCAGCTTGGCGACAGGGGGTAGAACCTACGAGCAGTACTTC.